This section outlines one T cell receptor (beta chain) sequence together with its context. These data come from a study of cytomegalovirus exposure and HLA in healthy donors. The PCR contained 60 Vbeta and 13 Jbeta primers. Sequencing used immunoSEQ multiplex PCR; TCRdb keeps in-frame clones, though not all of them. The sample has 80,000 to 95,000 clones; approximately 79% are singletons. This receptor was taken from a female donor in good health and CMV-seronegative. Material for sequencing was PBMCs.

CDR3 DNA sequence: TGCGCCAGCAGCTTGGTTCTAGCCGACACCGGGGAGCTGTTTTTT. Residues: CASSLVLADTGELFF. The chain recombines TRBV5-1 with TRBJ2-2; TRBD2 is a possible D gene (5 bases). The germline gives CDR1 SGHRS, CDR2 YFSETQ. This CDR3 comprises 15 residues. Trimming pared 0 bases from V and 3 bases from J, leaving 9 bases between.